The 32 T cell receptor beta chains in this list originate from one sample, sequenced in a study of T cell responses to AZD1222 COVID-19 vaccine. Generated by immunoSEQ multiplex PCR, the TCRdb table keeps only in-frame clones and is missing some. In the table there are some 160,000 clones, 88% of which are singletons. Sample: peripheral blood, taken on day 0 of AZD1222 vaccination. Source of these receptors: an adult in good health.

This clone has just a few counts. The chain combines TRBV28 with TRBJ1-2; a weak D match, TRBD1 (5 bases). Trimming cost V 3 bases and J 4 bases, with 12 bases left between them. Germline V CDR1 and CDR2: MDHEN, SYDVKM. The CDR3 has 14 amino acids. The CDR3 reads CASSFVRGFYGYTF. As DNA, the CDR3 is TGTGCCAGCAGTTTCGTCCGGGGGTTCTATGGCTACACCTTC.

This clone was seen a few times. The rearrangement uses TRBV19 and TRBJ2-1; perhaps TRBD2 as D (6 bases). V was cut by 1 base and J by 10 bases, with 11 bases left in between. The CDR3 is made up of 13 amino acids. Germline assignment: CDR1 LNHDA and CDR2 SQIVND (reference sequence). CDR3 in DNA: TGTGCCAGTAGTATAGTAGATCGGGGGGAGCAGTTCTTC. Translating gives CASSIVDRGEQFF.

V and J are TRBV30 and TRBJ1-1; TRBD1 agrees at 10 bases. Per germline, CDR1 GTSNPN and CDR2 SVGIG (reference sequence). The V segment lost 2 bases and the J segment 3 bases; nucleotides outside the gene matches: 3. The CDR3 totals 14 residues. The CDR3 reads CAWSQTGGYTEAFF. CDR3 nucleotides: TGTGCCTGGAGTCAGACAGGGGGCTACACTGAAGCTTTCTTT.

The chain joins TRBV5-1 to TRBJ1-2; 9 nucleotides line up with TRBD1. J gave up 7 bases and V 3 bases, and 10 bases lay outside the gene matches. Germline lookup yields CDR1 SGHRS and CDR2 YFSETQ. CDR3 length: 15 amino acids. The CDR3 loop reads CASSSSTGGASGYTF. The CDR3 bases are TGCGCCAGCAGCTCGAGTACAGGGGGCGCGTCTGGCTACACCTTC.

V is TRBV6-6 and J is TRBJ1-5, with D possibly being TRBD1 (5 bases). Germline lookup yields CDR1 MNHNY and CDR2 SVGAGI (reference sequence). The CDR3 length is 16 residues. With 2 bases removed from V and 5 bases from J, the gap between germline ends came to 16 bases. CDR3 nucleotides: TGTGCCAGCAGTTACGTCCTTTCAGGGTCTTATCAGCCCCAGCATTTT. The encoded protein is CASSYVLSGSYQPQHF.

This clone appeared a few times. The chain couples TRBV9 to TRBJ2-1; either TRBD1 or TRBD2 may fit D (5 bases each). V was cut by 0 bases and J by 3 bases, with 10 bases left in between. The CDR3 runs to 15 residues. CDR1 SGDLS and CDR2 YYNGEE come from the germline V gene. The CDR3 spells CASSVGDRDYNEQFF. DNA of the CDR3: TGTGCCAGCAGCGTAGGGGACCGAGACTACAATGAGCAGTTCTTC.

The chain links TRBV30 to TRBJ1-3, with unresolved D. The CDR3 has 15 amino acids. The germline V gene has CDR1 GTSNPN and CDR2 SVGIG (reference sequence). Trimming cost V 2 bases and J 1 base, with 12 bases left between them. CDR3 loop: CAWSLAASSGNTIYF. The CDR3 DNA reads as TGTGCCTGGAGTTTGGCAGCTAGTTCTGGAAACACCATATATTTT.

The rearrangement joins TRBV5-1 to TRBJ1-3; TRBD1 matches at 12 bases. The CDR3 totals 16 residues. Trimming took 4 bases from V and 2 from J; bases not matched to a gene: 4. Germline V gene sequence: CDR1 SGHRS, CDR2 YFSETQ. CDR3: CASSGGQGAAGNTIYF. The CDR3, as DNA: TGCGCCAGCAGCGGGGGACAGGGGGCCGCTGGAAACACCATATATTTT.

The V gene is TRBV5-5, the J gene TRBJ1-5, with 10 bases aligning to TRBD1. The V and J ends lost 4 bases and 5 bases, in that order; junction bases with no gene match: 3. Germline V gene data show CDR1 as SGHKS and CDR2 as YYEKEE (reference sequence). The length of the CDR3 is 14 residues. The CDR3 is CASSAGTGDQPQHF. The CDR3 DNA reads TGTGCCAGCAGCGCCGGGACAGGGGATCAGCCCCAGCATTTT.

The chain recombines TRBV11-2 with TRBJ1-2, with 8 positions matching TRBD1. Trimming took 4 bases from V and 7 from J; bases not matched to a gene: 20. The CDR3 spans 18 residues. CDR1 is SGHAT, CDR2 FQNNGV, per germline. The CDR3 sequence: CASSSDGQGIGHLGGYTF. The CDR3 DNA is TGTGCCAGCAGCTCGGACGGACAGGGAATAGGTCACCTAGGTGGCTACACCTTC. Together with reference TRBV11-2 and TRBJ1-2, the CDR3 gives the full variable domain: EAGVAQSPRYKIIEKRQSVAFWCNPISGHATLYWYQQILGQGPKLLIQFQNNGVVDDSQLPKDRFSAERLKGVDSTLKIQPAKLEDSAVYLCASSSDGQGIGHLGGYTFGSGTRLTVV.

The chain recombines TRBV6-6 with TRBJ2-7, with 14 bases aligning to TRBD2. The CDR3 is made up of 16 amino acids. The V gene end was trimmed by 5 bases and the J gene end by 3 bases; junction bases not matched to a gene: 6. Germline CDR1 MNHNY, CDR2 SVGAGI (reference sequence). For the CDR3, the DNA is TGTGCCAGCAGTCATTCAGGGACTAGCGGGAGCTACGAGCAGTACTTC. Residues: CASSHSGTSGSYEQYF.

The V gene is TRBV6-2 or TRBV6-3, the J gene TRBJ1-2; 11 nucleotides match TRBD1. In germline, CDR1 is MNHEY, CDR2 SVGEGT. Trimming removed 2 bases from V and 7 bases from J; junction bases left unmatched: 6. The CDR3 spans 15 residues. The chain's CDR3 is CASSYGTGGISGYTF. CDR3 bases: TGTGCCAGCAGTTACGGGACAGGGGGGATTTCTGGCTACACCTTC.

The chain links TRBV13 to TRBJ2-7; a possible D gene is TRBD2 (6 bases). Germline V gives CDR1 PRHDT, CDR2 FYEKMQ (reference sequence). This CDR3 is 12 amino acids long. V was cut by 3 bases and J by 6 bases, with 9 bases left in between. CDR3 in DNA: TGTGCCAGCAGCTTTAACGGGGGCGAGCAGTACTTC. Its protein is CASSFNGGEQYF.

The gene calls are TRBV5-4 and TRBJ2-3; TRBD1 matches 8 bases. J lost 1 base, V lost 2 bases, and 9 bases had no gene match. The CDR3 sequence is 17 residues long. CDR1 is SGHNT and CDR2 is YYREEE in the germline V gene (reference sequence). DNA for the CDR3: TGTGCCAGCAGCTTTCAACAGGGGGGTGGGGGCACAGATACGCAGTATTTT. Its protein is CASSFQQGGGGTDTQYF.

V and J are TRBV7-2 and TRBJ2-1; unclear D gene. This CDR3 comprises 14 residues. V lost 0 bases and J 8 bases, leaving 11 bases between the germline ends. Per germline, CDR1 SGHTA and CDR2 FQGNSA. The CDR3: CASSLAGLQDEQFF. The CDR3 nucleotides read TGTGCCAGCAGCTTAGCTGGGCTCCAGGATGAGCAGTTCTTC.

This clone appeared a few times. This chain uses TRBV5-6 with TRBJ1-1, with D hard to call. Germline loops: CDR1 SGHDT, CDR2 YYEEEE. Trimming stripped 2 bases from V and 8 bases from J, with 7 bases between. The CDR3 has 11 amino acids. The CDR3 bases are TGTGCCAGCAGCTTTGGCAGCGAAGCTTTCTTT. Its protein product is CASSFGSEAFF.

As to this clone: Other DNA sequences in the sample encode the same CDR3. The CDR3 protein is CASSALYEQYF. CDR3 nucleotide sequence: TGTGCCAGCAGTGCCCTATACGAGCAGTACTTC. The rearrangement links TRBV6-2 or TRBV6-3 to TRBJ2-7; D gene unclear. This CDR3 has 11 residues. Germline V gene lookup returns CDR1 MNHEY and CDR2 SVGEGT. Trimming took 5 bases from V and 4 from J, leaving 6 bases between them.

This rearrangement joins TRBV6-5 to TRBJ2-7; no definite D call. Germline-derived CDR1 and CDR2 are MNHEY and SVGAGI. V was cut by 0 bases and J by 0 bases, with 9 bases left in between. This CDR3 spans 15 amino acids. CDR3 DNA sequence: TGTGCCAGCAGTTACTCGGCATACGACTCCTACGAGCAGTACTTC. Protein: CASSYSAYDSYEQYF.

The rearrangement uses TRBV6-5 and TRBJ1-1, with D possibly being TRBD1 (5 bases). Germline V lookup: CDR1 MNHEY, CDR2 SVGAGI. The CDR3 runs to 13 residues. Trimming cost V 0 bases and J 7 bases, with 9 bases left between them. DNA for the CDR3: TGTGCCAGCAGTTACTCGACACAGGTTGAAGCTTTCTTT. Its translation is CASSYSTQVEAFF.

The CDR3 coding sequence is TGTGCCAGCAGCTGGGGACAGGGAGTCACTGAAGCTTTCTTT. Translated, it gives CASSWGQGVTEAFF. The rearrangement links TRBV5-5 to TRBJ1-1; 9 nucleotides match TRBD1. CDR3 length equals 14 residues. CDR1 is SGHKS and CDR2 is YYEKEE in the germline V gene (reference sequence). V lost 3 bases, J lost 4 bases, and 4 bases stayed unmatched.

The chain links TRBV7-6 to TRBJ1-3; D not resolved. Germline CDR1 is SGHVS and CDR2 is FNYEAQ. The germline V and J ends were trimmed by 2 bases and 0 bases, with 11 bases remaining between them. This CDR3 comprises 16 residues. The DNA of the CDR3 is TGTGCCAGCAGCTTACGGTTTAGCTTCTCTGGAAACACCATATATTTT. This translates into CASSLRFSFSGNTIYF.

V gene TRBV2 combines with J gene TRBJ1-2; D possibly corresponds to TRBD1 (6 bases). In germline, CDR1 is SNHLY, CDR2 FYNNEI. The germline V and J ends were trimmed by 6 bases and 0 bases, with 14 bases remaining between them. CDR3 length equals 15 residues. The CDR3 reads CASSVGGGANYGYTF. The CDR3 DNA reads TGTGCCAGCAGCGTCGGGGGGGGCGCTAACTATGGCTACACCTTC.

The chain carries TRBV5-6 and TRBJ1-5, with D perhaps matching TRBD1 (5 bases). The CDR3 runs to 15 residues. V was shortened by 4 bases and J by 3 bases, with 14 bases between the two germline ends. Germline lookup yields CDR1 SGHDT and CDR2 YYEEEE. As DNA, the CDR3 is TGTGCCAGCAGCCGGGACCTCGATGCCAATCAGCCCCAGCATTTT. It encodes CASSRDLDANQPQHF.

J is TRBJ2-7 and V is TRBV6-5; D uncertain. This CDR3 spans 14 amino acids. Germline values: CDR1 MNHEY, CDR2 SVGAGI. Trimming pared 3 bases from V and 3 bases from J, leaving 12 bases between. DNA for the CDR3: TGTGCCAGCAGTTATATGTTGTCCCTCTACGAGCAGTACTTC. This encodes CASSYMLSLYEQYF.

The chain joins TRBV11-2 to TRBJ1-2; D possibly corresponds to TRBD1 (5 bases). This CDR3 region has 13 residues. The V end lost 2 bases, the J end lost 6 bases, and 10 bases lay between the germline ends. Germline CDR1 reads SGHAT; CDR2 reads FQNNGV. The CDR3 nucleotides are TGTGCCAGCAGCTTACAGGGAGAGAATGGCTACACCTTC. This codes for CASSLQGENGYTF.

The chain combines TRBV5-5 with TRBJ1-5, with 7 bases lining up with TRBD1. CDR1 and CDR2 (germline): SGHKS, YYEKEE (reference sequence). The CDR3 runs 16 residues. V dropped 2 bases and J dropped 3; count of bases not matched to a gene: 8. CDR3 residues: CASSLSAGGTNQPQHF. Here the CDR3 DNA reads TGTGCCAGCAGCTTATCTGCAGGGGGAACCAATCAGCCCCAGCATTTT.

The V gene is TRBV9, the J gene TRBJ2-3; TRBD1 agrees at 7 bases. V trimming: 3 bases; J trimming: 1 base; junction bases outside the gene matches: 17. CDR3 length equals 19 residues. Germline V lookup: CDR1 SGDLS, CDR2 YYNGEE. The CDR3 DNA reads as TGTGCCAGCAGCGGACAAGCCGGGACAGCCGTTTTACGCACAGATACGCAGTATTTT. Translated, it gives CASSGQAGTAVLRTDTQYF.

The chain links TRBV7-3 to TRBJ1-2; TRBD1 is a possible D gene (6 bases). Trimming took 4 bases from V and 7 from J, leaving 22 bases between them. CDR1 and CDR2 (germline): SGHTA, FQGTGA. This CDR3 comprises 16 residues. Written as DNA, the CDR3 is TGTGCCAGCAGCTCCCGACCACCGACAGGATATTGTGGCTACACCTTC. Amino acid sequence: CASSSRPPTGYCGYTF.

The CDR3 region is CASSLTPATEAFF. CDR3 nucleotide sequence: TGTGCCAGCAGCTTAACCCCCGCCACTGAAGCTTTCTTT. The chain couples TRBV7-3 to TRBJ1-1; unclear D gene. The germline CDR1 and CDR2 sequences are SGHTA and FQGTGA. The CDR3 is 13 amino acids. Trimming shortened V by 0 bases and J by 4 bases, and 6 bases separated the two germline ends.

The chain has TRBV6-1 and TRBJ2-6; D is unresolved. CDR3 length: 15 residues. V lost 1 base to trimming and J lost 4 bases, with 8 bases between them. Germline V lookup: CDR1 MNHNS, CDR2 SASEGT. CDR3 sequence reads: CASSEGSSGANVLTF. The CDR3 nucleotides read TGTGCCAGCAGTGAAGGATCTTCGGGGGCCAACGTCCTGACTTTC.

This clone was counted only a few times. The CDR3 here is CASTPTGGRVGTEAFF. In DNA form, the CDR3 reads TGCGCCAGCACCCCGACAGGGGGAAGGGTTGGAACTGAAGCTTTCTTT. The chain combines TRBV5-1 with TRBJ1-1; 9 nucleotides agree with TRBD1. Per the germline V gene, CDR1 is SGHRS and CDR2 is YFSETQ. This CDR3 is built from 16 residues. After removal of 6 bases from V and 5 bases from J, the junction contained 14 bases not matched to a gene.

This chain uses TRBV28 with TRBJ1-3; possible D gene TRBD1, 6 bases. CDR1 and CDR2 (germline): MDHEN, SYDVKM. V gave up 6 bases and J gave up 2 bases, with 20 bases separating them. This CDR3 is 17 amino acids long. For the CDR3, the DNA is TGTGCCAGCAGCCCCTTCCTTCAGGGGTCTGCTGGAAACACCATATATTTT. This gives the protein CASSPFLQGSAGNTIYF.